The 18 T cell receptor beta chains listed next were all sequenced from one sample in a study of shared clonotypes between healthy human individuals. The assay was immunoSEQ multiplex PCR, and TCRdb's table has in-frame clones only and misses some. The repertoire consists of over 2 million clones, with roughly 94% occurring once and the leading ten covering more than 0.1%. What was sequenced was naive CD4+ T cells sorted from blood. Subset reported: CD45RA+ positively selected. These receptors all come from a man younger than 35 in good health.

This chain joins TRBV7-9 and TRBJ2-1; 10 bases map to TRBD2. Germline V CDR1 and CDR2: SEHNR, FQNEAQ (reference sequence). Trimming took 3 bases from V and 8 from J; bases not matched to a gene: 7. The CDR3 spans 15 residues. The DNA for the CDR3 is TGTGCCAGCAGCTTGTACAGCGGGAGGGCCTATGAGCAGTTCTTC. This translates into CASSLYSGRAYEQFF.

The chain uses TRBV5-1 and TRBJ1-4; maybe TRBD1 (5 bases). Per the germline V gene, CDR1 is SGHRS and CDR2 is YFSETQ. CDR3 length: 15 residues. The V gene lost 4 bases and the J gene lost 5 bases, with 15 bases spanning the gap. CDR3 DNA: TGCGCCAGCAGCCCCTACGGGACGGAGAATGAAAAACTGTTTTTT. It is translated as CASSPYGTENEKLFF.

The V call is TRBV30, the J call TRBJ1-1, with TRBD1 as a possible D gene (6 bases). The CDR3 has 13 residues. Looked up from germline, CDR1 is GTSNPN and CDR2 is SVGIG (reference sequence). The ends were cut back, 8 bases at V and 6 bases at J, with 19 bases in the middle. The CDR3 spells CARRGRLGSEAFF. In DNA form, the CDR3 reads TGTGCCCGCAGGGGTCGCCTTGGTTCTGAAGCTTTCTTT.

The CDR3 loop is CASVQVDTIYF. CDR3 nucleotide sequence: TGTGCCAGCGTACAGGTAGACACCATATATTTT. This chain links TRBV6-6 with TRBJ1-3; a weak D match, TRBD1 (5 bases). Trimming removed 8 bases from V and 8 bases from J, with 10 bases in between. The germline gives CDR1 MNHNY, CDR2 SVGAGI (reference sequence). The CDR3 loop spans 11 amino acids.

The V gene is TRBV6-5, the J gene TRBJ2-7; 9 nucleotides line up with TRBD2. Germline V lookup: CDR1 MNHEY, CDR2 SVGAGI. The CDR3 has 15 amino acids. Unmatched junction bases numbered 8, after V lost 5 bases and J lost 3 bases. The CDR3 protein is CASSLTSGPLYEQYF. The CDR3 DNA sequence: TGTGCCAGCAGTCTTACTAGCGGGCCACTCTACGAGCAGTACTTC.

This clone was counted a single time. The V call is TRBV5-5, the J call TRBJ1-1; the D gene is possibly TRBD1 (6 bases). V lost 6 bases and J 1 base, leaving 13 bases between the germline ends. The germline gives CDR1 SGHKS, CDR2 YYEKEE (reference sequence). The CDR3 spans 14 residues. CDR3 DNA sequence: TGTGCCAGCATGGGGGCTGTTCAGAACACTGAAGCTTTCTTT. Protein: CASMGAVQNTEAFF.

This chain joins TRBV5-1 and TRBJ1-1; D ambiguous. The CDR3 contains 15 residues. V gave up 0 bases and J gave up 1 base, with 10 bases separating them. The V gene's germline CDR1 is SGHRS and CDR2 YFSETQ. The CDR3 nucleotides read TGCGCCAGCAGCTTGGATGGCGAAACGAACACTGAAGCTTTCTTT. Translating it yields CASSLDGETNTEAFF.

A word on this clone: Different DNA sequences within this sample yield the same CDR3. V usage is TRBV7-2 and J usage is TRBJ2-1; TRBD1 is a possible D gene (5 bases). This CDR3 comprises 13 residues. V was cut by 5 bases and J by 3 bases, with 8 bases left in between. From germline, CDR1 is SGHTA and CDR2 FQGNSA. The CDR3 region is CASSLTGYNEQFF. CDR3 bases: TGTGCCAGCAGCCTTACAGGCTACAATGAGCAGTTCTTC.

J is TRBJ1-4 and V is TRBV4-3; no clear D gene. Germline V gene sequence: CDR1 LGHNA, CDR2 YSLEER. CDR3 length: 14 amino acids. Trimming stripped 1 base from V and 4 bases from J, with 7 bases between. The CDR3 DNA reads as TGCGCCAGCAGCCAAGGAGGCCTTAATGAAAAACTGTTTTTT. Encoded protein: CASSQGGLNEKLFF.

The CDR3 bases are TGTGCCAGCAGCTTAGGGGACCAGAGGGAGACCCAGTACTTC. Amino acid sequence: CASSLGDQRETQYF. The V call is TRBV7-2, the J call TRBJ2-5; tentatively, D is TRBD1 or TRBD2 (5 bases each). The V end lost 1 base, the J end lost 5 bases, and 11 bases lay between the germline ends. The CDR3 is 14 amino acids. Germline lookup yields CDR1 SGHTA and CDR2 FQGNSA.

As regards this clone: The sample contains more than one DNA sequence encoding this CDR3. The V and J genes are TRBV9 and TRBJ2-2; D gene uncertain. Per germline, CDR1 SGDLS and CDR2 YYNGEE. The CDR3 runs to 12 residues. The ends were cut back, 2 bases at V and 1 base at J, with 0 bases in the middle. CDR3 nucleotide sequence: TGTGCCAGCAGCGTGAACACCGGGGAGCTGTTTTTT. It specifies CASSVNTGELFF.

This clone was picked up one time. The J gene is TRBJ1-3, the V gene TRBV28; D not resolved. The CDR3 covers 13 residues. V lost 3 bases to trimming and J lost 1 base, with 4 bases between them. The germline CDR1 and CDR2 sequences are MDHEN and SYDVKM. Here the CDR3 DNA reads TGTGCCAGCAGTTTCGCGTCTGGAAACACCATATATTTT. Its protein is CASSFASGNTIYF.

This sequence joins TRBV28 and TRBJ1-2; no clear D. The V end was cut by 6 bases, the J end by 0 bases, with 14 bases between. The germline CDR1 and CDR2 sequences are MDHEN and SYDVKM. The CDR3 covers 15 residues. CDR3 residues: CASSSTSEANYGYTF. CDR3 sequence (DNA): TGTGCCAGCAGCAGCACCTCAGAAGCTAACTATGGCTACACCTTC.

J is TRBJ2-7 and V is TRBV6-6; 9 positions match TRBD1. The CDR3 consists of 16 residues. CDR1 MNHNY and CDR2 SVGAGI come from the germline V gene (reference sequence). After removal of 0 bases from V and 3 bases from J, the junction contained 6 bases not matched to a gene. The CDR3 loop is CASSYSMTGGGYEQYF. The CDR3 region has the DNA TGTGCCAGCAGTTACTCGATGACAGGGGGAGGCTACGAGCAGTACTTC.

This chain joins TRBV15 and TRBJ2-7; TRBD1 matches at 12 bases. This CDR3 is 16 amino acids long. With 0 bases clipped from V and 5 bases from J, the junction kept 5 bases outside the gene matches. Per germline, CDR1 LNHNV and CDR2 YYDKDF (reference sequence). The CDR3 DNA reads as TGTGCCACCAGCAGAGATGAGGGACAGGGGGCGGACGAGCAGTACTTC. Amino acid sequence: CATSRDEGQGADEQYF.

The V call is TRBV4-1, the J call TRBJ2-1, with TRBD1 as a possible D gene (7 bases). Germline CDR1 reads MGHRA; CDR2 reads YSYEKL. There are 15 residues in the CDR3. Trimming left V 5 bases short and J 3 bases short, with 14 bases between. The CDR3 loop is CASSYQGGVYNEQFF. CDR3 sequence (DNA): TGCGCCAGCAGCTACCAGGGGGGAGTCTACAATGAGCAGTTCTTC.

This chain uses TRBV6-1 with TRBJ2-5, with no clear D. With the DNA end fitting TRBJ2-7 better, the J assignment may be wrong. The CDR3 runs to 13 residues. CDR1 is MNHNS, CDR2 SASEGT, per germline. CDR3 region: CASSDENSYEQYF. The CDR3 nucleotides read TGTGCCAGCAGTGACGAGAACTCCTACGAGCAGTACTTC.

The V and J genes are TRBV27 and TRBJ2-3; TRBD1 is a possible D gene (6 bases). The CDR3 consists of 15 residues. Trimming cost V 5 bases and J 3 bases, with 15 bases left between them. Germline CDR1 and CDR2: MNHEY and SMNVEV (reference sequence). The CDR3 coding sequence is TGTGCCAGCAGTGATAGAGGGGGTGGAACAGATACGCAGTATTTT. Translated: CASSDRGGGTDTQYF.